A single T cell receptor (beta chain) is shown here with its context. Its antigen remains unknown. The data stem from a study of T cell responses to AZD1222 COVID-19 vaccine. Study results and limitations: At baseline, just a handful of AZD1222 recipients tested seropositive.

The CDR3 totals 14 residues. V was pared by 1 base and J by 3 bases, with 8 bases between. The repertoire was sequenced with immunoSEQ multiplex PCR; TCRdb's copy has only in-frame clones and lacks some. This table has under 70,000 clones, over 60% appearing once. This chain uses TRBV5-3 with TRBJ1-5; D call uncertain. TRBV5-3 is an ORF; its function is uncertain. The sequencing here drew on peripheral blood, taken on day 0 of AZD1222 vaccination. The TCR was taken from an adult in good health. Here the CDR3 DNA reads TGTGCCAGAAGCTTGTTTACAGACAATCAGCCCCAGCATTTT. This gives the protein CARSLFTDNQPQHF.